The present T cell receptor (beta chain) was sequenced within a study of blood T cell repertoires in COVID-19. Method: immunoSEQ multiplex PCR; TCRdb's copy keeps in-frame clones and lacks some. The data contain 150,000 to 200,000 clones, 70% to 90% of them singletons. The TCR originated in a man between 65 and 85 years old with active or convalescent COVID-19. Sequencing was done on a sample of peripheral blood.

CDR3 amino acids: CASSLASWGVNTEAFF. DNA of the CDR3: TGTGCCAGCAGCTTAGCATCGTGGGGGGTGAACACTGAAGCTTTCTTT. The rearrangement uses TRBV7-2 and TRBJ1-1; maybe TRBD1 (5 bases). V gave up 0 bases and J gave up 0 bases, with 11 bases separating them. The CDR3 has 16 residues. Germline CDR1 reads SGHTA; CDR2 reads FQGNSA. The variable domain in full, with the rest retrieved from reference TRBV7-2 and TRBJ1-1, is GAGVSQSPSNKVTEKGKDVELRCDPISGHTALYWYRQSLGQGLEFLIYFQGNSAPDKSGLPSDRFSAERTGGSVSTLTIQRTQQEDSAVYLCASSLASWGVNTEAFFGQGTRLTVV.